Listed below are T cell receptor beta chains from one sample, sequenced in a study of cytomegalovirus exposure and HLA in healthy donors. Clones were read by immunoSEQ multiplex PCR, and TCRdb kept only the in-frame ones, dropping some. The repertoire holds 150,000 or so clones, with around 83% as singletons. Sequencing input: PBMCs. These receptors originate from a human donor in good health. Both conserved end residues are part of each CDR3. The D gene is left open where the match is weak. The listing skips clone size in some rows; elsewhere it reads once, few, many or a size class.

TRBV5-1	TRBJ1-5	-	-	TGCGCCAGCAGCCCTAATGGGGGCGGACAGCCCCAGCATTTT	CASSPNGGGQPQHF
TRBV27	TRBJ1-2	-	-	TGTGCCGTAAGACAGGACGCTAACTATGGCTACACCTTC	CAVRQDANYGYTF
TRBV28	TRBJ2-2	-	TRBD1	TGTGCCAGCAGGCAACAGGGGACCGGGGAGCTGTTTTTT	CASRQQGTGELFF
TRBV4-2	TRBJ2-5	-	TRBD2	TGTGCCAGCAGCCCCGTGGTAGCGGGACAAGAGACCCAGTACTTC	CASSPVVAGQETQYF
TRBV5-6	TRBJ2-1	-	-	TGTGCCAGCAGCTTAGGTGGGGGCGTTAGGTACAATGAGCAGTTCTTC	CASSLGGGVRYNEQFF
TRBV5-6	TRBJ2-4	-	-	TGTGCCAGCAGCTTGTGGAGCAGGGTCGGAGACATTCAGTACTTC	CASSLWSRVGDIQYF
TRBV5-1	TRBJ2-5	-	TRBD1	TGCGCCAGCAGCTTACCGGGACAGGGCCAAGAGACCCAGTACTTC	CASSLPGQGQETQYF
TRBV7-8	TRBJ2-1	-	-	TGTGCCAGCAACGCCTTAGGGGGGGGTTACAATGAGCAGTTCTTC	CASNALGGGYNEQFF
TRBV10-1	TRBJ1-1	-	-	TGCGCCAGCAAAGACAGCTTGAACACTGAAGCTTTCTTT	CASKDSLNTEAFF
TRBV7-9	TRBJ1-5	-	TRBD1	TGTGCCAGCAGTCAGGACAGGCTCAATCAGCCCCAGCATTTT	CASSQDRLNQPQHF
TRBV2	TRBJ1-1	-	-	TGTGCCACCCAGGGGAACACTGAAGCTTTCTTT	CATQGNTEAFF
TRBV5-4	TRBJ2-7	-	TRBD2	TGTGCCAGCAGCTTGGGGACTAGCGGAACCTACGAGCAGTACTTC	CASSLGTSGTYEQYF
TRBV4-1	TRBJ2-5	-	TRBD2	TGCGCCAGCAGCCCCCCCCTCCAGCGGGGGTACGAGACCCAGTACTTC	CASSPPLQRGYETQYF
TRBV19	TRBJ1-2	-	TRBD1	TGTGCCAGTAGCACTAACACAGGGGAATATGGCTACACCTTC	CASSTNTGEYGYTF
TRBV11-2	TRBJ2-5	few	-	TGTGCCAGCGGCCCGGGACTGCAAGAGACCCAGTACTTC	CASGPGLQETQYF
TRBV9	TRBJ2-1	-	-	TGTGCCAGCAGCGCCGGGACTTTAGACCTCAATGAGCAGTTCTTC	CASSAGTLDLNEQFF
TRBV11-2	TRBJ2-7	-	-	TGTGCCAGCACCACAGGGTTCAGCGTCTCCTACGAGCAGTACTTC	CASTTGFSVSYEQYF
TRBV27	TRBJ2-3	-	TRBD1	TGTGCCAGCAGGATACAGACAGGGTTTGAAGATACGCAGTATTTT	CASRIQTGFEDTQYF
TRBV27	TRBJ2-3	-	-	TGTGCCAGCAGTTTGGCCCTGGGCACAGATACGCAGTATTTT	CASSLALGTDTQYF
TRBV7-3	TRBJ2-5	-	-	TGTGCCAGCAGCTTAAACTTCCAAGAGACCCAGTACTTC	CASSLNFQETQYF
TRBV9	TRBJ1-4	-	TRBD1	TGTGCCAGCAGCCCGCGACAGGGGGGAAAACTGTTTTTT	CASSPRQGGKLFF